The entry that follows covers one TCR beta chain sequence. The antigen is unknown. Its ends do not fully match the called genes, so a read error is possible. The table came from immunoSEQ multiplex PCR; TCRdb's copy has only in-frame clones and leaves some out. The repertoire holds around 130,000 clones, with 89% as singletons. The data stem from a study of T cells in localized non-small cell lung cancer. Findings of the study overall: Heterogeneity is still possible, as just one tumor region was sequenced. Clonality of T cells reached its maximum in uninvolved adjacent lung, surpassing tumor. The study linked higher blood T cell density to longer overall survival. There were a median roughly 61 of the top 100 tumor clones appearing in adjacent lung.

Germline CDR1 and CDR2: SGHTA and FQGTGA. CDR3 size: 15 residues. J is TRBJ2-7 and V is TRBV7-3; 9 bases line up with TRBD1. Source: peripheral blood, taken before any cancer treatment. This receptor was obtained from a female donor aged 60 or older with stage I lung adenocarcinoma. As DNA, the CDR3 is TGTGCCAGCAGCCTAACAGGGGGCCTCACCTACGAGCAGTACTTC. It codes for CASSLTGGLTYEQYF.